Listed below are T cell receptor beta chains from one sample, sequenced in a study of metastatic and nonmetastatic thyroid tumors. TCRdb re-clonotyped the PCR reads via MiXCR. The sample holds approximately 34,000 clones, more than 15% seen once. The specimen was blood. These receptors all stem from a female donor with papillary thyroid cancer or a benign thyroid nodule (not recorded which). Some clones in this sample may be carry-over from other donors' samples. CDR3s include the opening cysteine and the closing phenylalanine or tryptophan. A D gene is named only where the DNA matches it firmly. The size field is filled for only some rows; it gives once, few, many or a size class.

v_gene	j_gene	d_gene	abundance	CDR3aa	CDR3nt
TRBV28	TRBJ2-7	TRBD1	-	CASSLTGGIYEQYF	TGTGCCAGCAGTTTAACAGGGGGTATCTACGAGCAGTACTTC
TRBV6-4	TRBJ2-2	-	-	CAGGLITGELFF	TGTGCCGGCGGTTTAATCACCGGGGAGCTGTTTTTT
TRBV29-1	TRBJ2-3	-	many	CSVEGGRHTDTQYF	TGCAGCGTTGAAGGGGGACGCCACACAGATACGCAGTATTTT
TRBV28	TRBJ1-4	-	many	CANVAAKLFF	TGTGCCAACGTGGCCGCAAAACTGTTTTTT
TRBV5-4	TRBJ2-7	-	-	CASTRETPNSYEQYF	TGTGCCAGCACCCGGGAAACCCCTAACTCCTACGAGCAGTACTTC
TRBV20-1	TRBJ1-6	-	many	CSAPAITGINSPLHF	TGCAGTGCTCCGGCAATTACGGGAATTAATTCACCCCTCCACTTT
TRBV9	TRBJ2-7	TRBD2	-	CASSPNSGLVSYEQYF	TGTGCCAGCAGCCCCAACTCCGGACTAGTTTCCTACGAGCAGTACTTC
TRBV29-1	TRBJ2-2	TRBD2	many	CSVEPSGTGGELFF	TGCAGCGTTGAGCCTAGCGGGACTGGCGGGGAGCTGTTTTTT
TRBV11-1	TRBJ2-7	TRBD2	-	CASSSFGTSGFSYEQYF	TGTGCCAGCAGCTCATTTGGGACTAGCGGATTCTCCTACGAGCAGTACTTC
TRBV13	TRBJ2-1	TRBD1	-	CASSYYRGIDNEQFF	TGTGCCAGCAGCTACTACAGGGGGATAGACAATGAGCAGTTCTTC
TRBV19	TRBJ1-2	-	-	CASKCDLGYGHTF	TGTGCCAGTAAATGTGACCTTGGGTATGGCCACACCTTC
TRBV12-3/TRBV12-4	TRBJ2-2	-	few	CASSFVNTGDLFF	TGTGCCAGCAGTTTTGTGAACACCGGGGATCTGTTTTTT
TRBV6-2/TRBV6-3	TRBJ2-2	TRBD1	many	CASSYERIQGETGELFF	TGTGCCAGCAGTTACGAAAGGATACAGGGGGAAACCGGGGAGCTGTTTTTT
TRBV9	TRBJ2-3	TRBD2	many	CASSVGRRGGLDTQYF	TGTGCCAGCAGCGTAGGACGGCGGGGGGGATTAGATACGCAGTATTTT
TRBV28	TRBJ2-1	TRBD1	many	CASSSQGLQFF	TGTGCCAGCAGTTCACAGGGGTTACAGTTCTTC
TRBV10-3	TRBJ2-7	-	many	CATLGTAYEQYF	TGTGCCACCCTTGGCACTGCCTACGAGCAGTACTTC
TRBV24-1	TRBJ2-2	-	-	CATSRTRGVTGELFF	TGTGCCACCAGTAGAACTAGAGGAGTCACCGGGGAGCTGTTTTTT
TRBV12-3/TRBV12-4	TRBJ2-1	-	-	CASSRQWARYNEQFF	TGTGCCAGCAGTCGACAGTGGGCTCGTTACAATGAGCAGTTCTTC
TRBV15	TRBJ2-7	TRBD1	many	CATSIDRGEYEQYF	TGTGCCACCAGCATCGACAGGGGGGAATACGAGCAGTACTTC
TRBV14	TRBJ1-1	-	many	CASSQSMTAAAFF	TGTGCCAGCAGCCAATCTATGACAGCCGCGGCTTTCTTT
TRBV7-6	TRBJ2-1	-	-	CASSPLGDPKLNEQFF	TGTGCCAGCAGCCCTCTTGGGGATCCAAAGCTCAATGAGCAGTTCTTC
TRBV3-1	TRBJ2-5	-	-	CASSPDWAQQETQYF	TGTGCCAGCAGCCCTGACTGGGCCCAACAAGAGACCCAGTACTTC